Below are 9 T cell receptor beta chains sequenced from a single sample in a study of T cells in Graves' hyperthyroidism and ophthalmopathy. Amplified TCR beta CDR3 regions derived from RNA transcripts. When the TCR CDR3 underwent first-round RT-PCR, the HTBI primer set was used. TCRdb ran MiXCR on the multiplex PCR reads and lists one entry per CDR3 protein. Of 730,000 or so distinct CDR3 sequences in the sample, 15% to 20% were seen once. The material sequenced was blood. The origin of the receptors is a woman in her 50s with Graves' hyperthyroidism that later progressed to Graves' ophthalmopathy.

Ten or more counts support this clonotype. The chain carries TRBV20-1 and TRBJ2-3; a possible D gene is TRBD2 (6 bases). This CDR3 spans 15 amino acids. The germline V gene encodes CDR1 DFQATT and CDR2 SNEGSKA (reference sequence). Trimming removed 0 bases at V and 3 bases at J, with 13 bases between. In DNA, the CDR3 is TGCAGTGCTAGAGAAGGAGCGGGCGGGACAGATACGCAGTATTTT. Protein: CSAREGAGGTDTQYF.

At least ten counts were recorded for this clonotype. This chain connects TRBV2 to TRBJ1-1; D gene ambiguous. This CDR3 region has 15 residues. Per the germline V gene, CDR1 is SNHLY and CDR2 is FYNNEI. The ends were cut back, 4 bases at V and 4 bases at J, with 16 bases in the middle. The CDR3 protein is CASSGEPRLGTEAFF. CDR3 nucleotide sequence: TGTGCCAGCAGTGGGGAGCCGAGGTTGGGCACTGAAGCTTTCTTT.

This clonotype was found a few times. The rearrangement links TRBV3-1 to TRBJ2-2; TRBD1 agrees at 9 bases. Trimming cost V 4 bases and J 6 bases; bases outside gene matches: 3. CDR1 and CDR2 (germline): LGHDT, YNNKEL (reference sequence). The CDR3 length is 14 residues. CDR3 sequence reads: CASSRRTGAGELFF. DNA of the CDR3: TGTGCCAGCAGCCGAAGGACAGGGGCCGGGGAGCTGTTTTTT.

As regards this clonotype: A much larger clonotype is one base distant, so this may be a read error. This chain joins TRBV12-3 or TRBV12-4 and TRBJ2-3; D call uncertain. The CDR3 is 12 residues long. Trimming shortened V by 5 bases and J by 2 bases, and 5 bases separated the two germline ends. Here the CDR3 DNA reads TGTGCCAGCAGTGAGACCACAGATACGCAGTATTTT. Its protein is CASSETTDTQYF.

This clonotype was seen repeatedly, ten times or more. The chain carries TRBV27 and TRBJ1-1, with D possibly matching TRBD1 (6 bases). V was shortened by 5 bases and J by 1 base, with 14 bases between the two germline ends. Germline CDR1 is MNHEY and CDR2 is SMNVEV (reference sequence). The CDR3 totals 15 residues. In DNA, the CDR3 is TGTGCCAGCAGTCATACGACAGGTCCGAACACTGAAGCTTTCTTT. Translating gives CASSHTTGPNTEAFF.

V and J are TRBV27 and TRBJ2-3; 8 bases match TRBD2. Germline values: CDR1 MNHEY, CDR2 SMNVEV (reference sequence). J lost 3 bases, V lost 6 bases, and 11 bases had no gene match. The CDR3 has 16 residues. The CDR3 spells CASRTTGGPLTDTQYF. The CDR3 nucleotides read TGTGCCAGCAGGACCACGGGGGGGCCTCTTACAGATACGCAGTATTTT.

The CDR3 nucleotides read TGCGCCAGCAGCTTGGGACAGGTACACAATGAGCAGTTCTTC. It is translated as CASSLGQVHNEQFF. V usage is TRBV5-1 and J usage is TRBJ2-1; possibly TRBD1 for D (6 bases). Germline CDR1 and CDR2: SGHRS and YFSETQ. The CDR3 extends over 14 amino acids. V lost 0 bases and J 5 bases, leaving 9 bases between the germline ends. The entire variable domain, with the rest obtained from reference TRBV5-1 and TRBJ2-1, is as follows: KAGVTQTPRYLIKTRGQQVTLSCSPISGHRSVSWYQQTPGQGLQFLFEYFSETQRNKGNFPGRFSGRQFSNSRSEMNVSTLELGDSALYLCASSLGQVHNEQFFGPGTRLTVL.

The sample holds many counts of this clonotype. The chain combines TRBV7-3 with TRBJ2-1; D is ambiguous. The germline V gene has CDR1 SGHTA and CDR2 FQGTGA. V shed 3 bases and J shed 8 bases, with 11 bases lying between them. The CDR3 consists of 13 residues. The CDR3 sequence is CASSFTMGYEQFF. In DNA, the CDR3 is TGTGCCAGCAGCTTTACGATGGGGTATGAGCAGTTCTTC.

The CDR3 DNA reads as TGTGCCAGCAGTGAGTCCCCCCTGGCCCTCGAAAAACTGTTTTTT. Translation: CASSESPLALEKLFF. The chain recombines TRBV6-1 with TRBJ1-4, with D unresolved. V was clipped by 3 bases and J by 8 bases, with 16 bases between them. CDR3 length: 15 residues. Germline V gives CDR1 MNHNS, CDR2 SASEGT.